The 20 T cell receptor beta chains below come from one sample, sequenced in a study of T cell responses to AZD1222 COVID-19 vaccine. Assay used: immunoSEQ multiplex PCR; TCRdb lists only in-frame clones, some missing. The sample lists 50,000 to 75,000 clones, approximately 89% seen once, with about 6.3% in the top ten. The sample in question was peripheral blood, obtained 28 days after the second AZD1222 dose. The receptor set was obtained from an adult who received the AZD1222 COVID-19 vaccine.

The V and J genes are TRBV24-1 and TRBJ2-5; TRBD2 agrees at 11 bases. The V gene's germline CDR1 is KGHDR and CDR2 SFDVKD. There are 16 residues in the CDR3. The V and J ends lost 3 bases and 4 bases, in that order; junction bases with no gene match: 6. The CDR3 DNA reads TGTGCCACCAGTGATATCCTAGCGGGGGGCGGAGAGACCCAGTACTTC. Amino acid sequence: CATSDILAGGGETQYF.

The V gene is TRBV9, the J gene TRBJ2-7; TRBD2 matches at 7 bases. The V gene end was trimmed by 4 bases and the J gene end by 7 bases; junction bases not matched to a gene: 11. Germline CDR1 and CDR2: SGDLS and YYNGEE. CDR3 length: 14 residues. CDR3 coding DNA: TGTGCCAGCAGCATATTAAGCGGGATGGGTGAGCAGTACTTC. It is translated as CASSILSGMGEQYF. The whole variable domain, remainder taken from reference TRBV9 and TRBJ2-7, is DSGVTQTPKHLITATGQRVTLRCSPRSGDLSVYWYQQSLDQGLQFLIQYYNGEERAKGNILERFSAQQFPDLHSELNLSSLELGDSALYFCASSILSGMGEQYFGPGTRLTVT.

The chain uses TRBV28 and TRBJ1-1; tentative D call: TRBD1 (6 bases). V gave up 2 bases and J gave up 4 bases, with 14 bases separating them. The CDR3 totals 15 residues. In germline, CDR1 is MDHEN, CDR2 SYDVKM. CDR3 protein: CASSLRQGSGTEAFF. The CDR3 coding sequence is TGTGCCAGCAGTTTACGGCAGGGGTCGGGCACTGAAGCTTTCTTT.

This clone was seen only once. The J gene is TRBJ2-7, the V gene TRBV27, with 10 positions matching TRBD2. The V gene's germline CDR1 is MNHEY and CDR2 SMNVEV (reference sequence). After removal of 3 bases from V and 5 bases from J, the junction contained 10 bases not matched to a gene. This CDR3 has 16 residues. CDR3 nucleotides: TGTGCCAGCAGTTTTCGACTAGCGGGCCGTCCGAACGAGCAGTACTTC. Translated, it gives CASSFRLAGRPNEQYF.

This chain uses TRBV19 with TRBJ2-3; D is possibly TRBD1 (6 bases). The CDR3 is 20 residues long. The V end was cut by 2 bases, the J end by 4 bases, with 28 bases between. CDR1 LNHDA and CDR2 SQIVND come from the germline V gene (reference sequence). The DNA for the CDR3 is TGTGCCAGTAGTATACGGTTATCGAGGGGGTCCGGGATAGGTTCAGATACGCAGTATTTT. Translation gives CASSIRLSRGSGIGSDTQYF.

The chain couples TRBV5-5 to TRBJ2-5, with 8 nucleotides matching TRBD1. The CDR3 is 15 residues long. The ends lost 5 bases at V and 1 base at J; junction bases unmatched: 7. CDR1 and CDR2 from the germline V gene are SGHKS and YYEKEE (reference sequence). In nucleotides, the CDR3 is TGTGCCAGCAGGCCGCCAGGGGGCGGCCAAGAGACCCAGTACTTC. Translation: CASRPPGGGQETQYF.

The rearrangement uses TRBV5-1 and TRBJ1-3; D gene ambiguous. The CDR3 covers 17 residues. Trimming removed 3 bases from V and 0 bases from J, with 16 bases in between. Looked up from germline, CDR1 is SGHRS and CDR2 is YFSETQ. The CDR3 nucleotides read TGCGCCAGCAGCTGGACTTGGACGGAGAGCTCTGGAAACACCATATATTTT. Amino acids: CASSWTWTESSGNTIYF. Supplemented by reference TRBV5-1 and TRBJ1-3, the full variable domain reads KAGVTQTPRYLIKTRGQQVTLSCSPISGHRSVSWYQQTPGQGLQFLFEYFSETQRNKGNFPGRFSGRQFSNSRSEMNVSTLELGDSALYLCASSWTWTESSGNTIYFGEGSWLTVV.

This chain uses TRBV10-1 with TRBJ2-7; 8 bases align to TRBD1. The V and J ends lost 2 bases and 3 bases, in that order; junction bases with no gene match: 9. Germline V gives CDR1 WNHNN, CDR2 SYGVQD (reference sequence). This CDR3 region has 16 residues. This chain's CDR3 is CASSERGQGARYEQYF. CDR3 DNA sequence: TGCGCCAGCAGTGAGAGGGGTCAGGGGGCCCGCTACGAGCAGTACTTC.

The chain has TRBV28 and TRBJ2-1; D gene uncertain. Per the germline V gene, CDR1 is MDHEN and CDR2 is SYDVKM. V lost 3 bases to trimming and J lost 8 bases, with 5 bases between them. The CDR3 has 11 amino acids. CDR3 nucleotides: TGTGCCAGCAGTTTGGTTTATGAGCAGTTCTTC. It specifies CASSLVYEQFF. Full variable domain (missing parts from reference TRBV28 and TRBJ2-1): DVKVTQSSRYLVKRTGEKVFLECVQDMDHENMFWYRQDPGLGLRLIYFSYDVKMKEKGDIPEGYSVSREKKERFSLILESASTNQTSMYLCASSLVYEQFFGPGTRLTVL.

J is TRBJ2-7 and V is TRBV18, with D perhaps matching TRBD2 (5 bases). Germline V gene data show CDR1 as KGHSH and CDR2 as LQKENI. V was pared by 2 bases and J by 5 bases, with 13 bases between. The length of the CDR3 is 14 residues. CDR3 region: CASSPTEGFHEQYF. The DNA of the CDR3 is TGTGCCAGCTCACCAACCGAGGGTTTCCACGAGCAGTACTTC. Using reference TRBV18 and TRBJ2-7 for the parts outside the CDR3, the full variable domain is NAGVMQNPRHLVRRRGQEARLRCSPMKGHSHVYWYRQLPEEGLKFMVYLQKENIIDESGMPKERFSAEFPKEGPSILRIQQVVRGDSAAYFCASSPTEGFHEQYFGPGTRLTVT.

The chain combines TRBV9 with TRBJ2-1; D is uncertain. From germline, CDR1 is SGDLS and CDR2 YYNGEE. With 4 bases removed from V and 8 bases from J, the gap between germline ends came to 10 bases. This CDR3 comprises 12 residues. This chain's CDR3 is CASSSRIDEQFF. The CDR3 DNA reads as TGTGCCAGCAGCTCTCGAATCGATGAGCAGTTCTTC.

The chain links TRBV5-8 to TRBJ1-2, with a possible D match to TRBD1 (6 bases). CDR1 SGHTS and CDR2 YDEGEE come from the germline V gene. The CDR3 extends over 14 amino acids. Trimming took 2 bases from V and 0 from J, leaving 8 bases between them. The CDR3 DNA sequence: TGTGCCAGCAGCTTACAGGGCGCTAACTATGGCTACACCTTC. It translates to CASSLQGANYGYTF.

The rearrangement joins TRBV7-8 to TRBJ2-7; possibly TRBD2 for D (6 bases). The germline V and J ends were trimmed by 5 bases and 6 bases, with 20 bases remaining between them. The CDR3 runs 15 residues. The V gene's germline CDR1 is SGHVS and CDR2 FQNEAQ. CDR3 in amino acids: CASSNVSGPPGEQYF. In DNA form, the CDR3 reads TGTGCCAGCAGCAATGTTAGCGGTCCCCCGGGCGAGCAGTACTTC.

This clone was counted a single time. This chain uses TRBV3-1 (or the pseudogene TRBV3-2) with TRBJ2-2, with D possibly TRBD2 on 6 matching bases. CDR1 and CDR2 (germline): LGHDT, YNNKEL (reference sequence). V was shortened by 0 bases and J by 1 base, with 15 bases between the two germline ends. CDR3 length equals 18 residues. CDR3 residues: CASSQDLGLARNTGELFF. The CDR3 DNA is TGTGCCAGCAGCCAAGATCTTGGCCTAGCGAGGAACACCGGGGAGCTGTTTTTT.

V gene TRBV30 combines with J gene TRBJ1-1; possibly TRBD1 for D (5 bases). The CDR3 extends over 13 amino acids. The V and J ends lost 5 bases and 8 bases respectively, with 18 bases between them. CDR1 and CDR2 (germline): GTSNPN, SVGIG (reference sequence). The CDR3 DNA sequence: TGTGCCTGGGACCAGCGGGGCCAGGTAGAAGCTTTCTTT. Protein sequence: CAWDQRGQVEAFF.

The rearrangement uses TRBV25-1 and TRBJ2-1; the match to TRBD1 covers 8 bases. V gave up 3 bases and J gave up 2 bases; unmatched junction bases: 3. CDR1 and CDR2 from the germline V gene are MGHDK and SYGVNS. The CDR3 sequence is 15 residues long. CDR3 residues: CASSDPGQAYNEQFF. In nucleotides, the CDR3 is TGTGCCAGCAGTGACCCGGGACAGGCCTACAATGAGCAGTTCTTC.

V is TRBV7-2 and J is TRBJ2-1; D remains unclear. From germline, CDR1 is SGHTA and CDR2 FQGNSA. The ends were cut back, 5 bases at V and 6 bases at J, with 20 bases in the middle. This CDR3 comprises 16 residues. CDR3 sequence: CASSPPTSIRRNEQFF. The CDR3 nucleotides are TGTGCCAGCAGCCCCCCCACTTCGATCAGGCGCAATGAGCAGTTCTTC.

About this clone itself: At one end the junction does not follow the germline gene, possibly because of a read error. The CDR3 is CAGRGSSYNSPLHF. As DNA, the CDR3 is TGTGCCGGCAGGGGAAGCTCCTATAATTCACCCCTCCACTTT. The chain links TRBV6-5 to TRBJ1-6, with D possibly matching TRBD1 (6 bases). This CDR3 is built from 14 residues. CDR1 is MNHEY and CDR2 is SVGAGI in the germline V gene.

The chain carries TRBV7-9 and TRBJ1-4; D is ambiguous. Per the germline V gene, CDR1 is SEHNR and CDR2 is FQNEAQ (reference sequence). This CDR3 has 12 amino acids. Deletions cut 4 bases from V and 10 bases from J, with 10 bases between. CDR3 sequence reads: CASSSEIGKLFF. The CDR3 bases are TGTGCCAGCAGCTCGGAGATTGGAAAACTGTTTTTT.

The sample holds one count of this clone. The chain employs TRBV6-5 and TRBJ1-1; no clear D. Germline V gives CDR1 MNHEY, CDR2 SVGAGI. The CDR3 is 15 residues long. Trimming took 2 bases from V and 0 from J, leaving 10 bases between them. The CDR3 loop is CASSYRRFMNTEAFF. The DNA for the CDR3 is TGTGCCAGCAGTTACCGGAGATTTATGAACACTGAAGCTTTCTTT.